Below are 24 T cell receptor beta chains sequenced from a single sample in a study of shared clonotypes between healthy human individuals (TCRdb year 2020). The library was generated by the immunoSEQ multiplex PCR assay. Sourced from immuneACCESS, this table was stored by TCRdb with only in-frame sequences that have V and J called. A share of the clones is absent; for the studies checked, an unresolved V gene accounts for under half, and the remainder has no known explanation. The sample has 850,000 to 1,200,000 clones on record, around 76% of them singletons. The ten top clones hold 1.2% to 1.5% of the sample. The sample taken for sequencing was memory CD4+ T cells sorted from blood. The cell subset or site label, as the study defines it: CD45RA-negative fraction. All receptors derive from a young man in good health.

This clone has a single count. This CDR3 is CATSRGLAEQETQYF. CDR3 coding DNA: TGTGCCACCAGCAGAGGACTAGCGGAACAAGAGACCCAGTACTTC. The chain recombines TRBV15 with TRBJ2-5; 9 bases fit TRBD2. V lost 1 base to trimming and J lost 2 bases; unmatched junction nucleotides: 2. CDR3 length: 15 residues. From germline, CDR1 is LNHNV and CDR2 YYDKDF (reference sequence).

The chain links TRBV21-1 to TRBJ2-3; TRBD2, the table's D call, was not compared with the DNA. TRBV21-1 is termed a pseudogene. CDR3 size: 17 residues. The CDR3 protein is CASSKAPERASTDTQYF. Here the CDR3 DNA reads TGTGCCAGCAGCAAAGCCCCGGAGCGGGCTAGCACAGATACGCAGTATTTT.

The chain is built from TRBV5-4 and TRBJ2-3; tentatively, D is TRBD2 (6 bases). With 6 bases removed from V and 2 bases from J, the gap between germline ends came to 7 bases. Germline lookup yields CDR1 SGHNT and CDR2 YYREEE (reference sequence). This CDR3 has 12 residues. CDR3 in amino acids: CASTSDTDTQYF. CDR3 DNA: TGTGCCAGCACTAGCGACACAGATACGCAGTATTTT.

This clone occurred once. This chain links TRBV30 with TRBJ2-3; 12 nucleotides align to TRBD2. The germline V gene has CDR1 GTSNPN and CDR2 SVGIG (reference sequence). The CDR3 loop spans 16 amino acids. The ends lost 3 bases at V and 1 base at J; junction bases unmatched: 5. The CDR3 DNA follows: TGTGCCTGGAGAACTAGCGGGGGGCGGGGCACAGATACGCAGTATTTT. The encoded protein is CAWRTSGGRGTDTQYF.

V and J are TRBV5-1 and TRBJ2-3; D possibly corresponds to TRBD2 (5 bases). The germline V gene encodes CDR1 SGHRS and CDR2 YFSETQ. Deletions cut 1 base from V and 3 bases from J, with 12 bases between. The CDR3 is 15 amino acids. CDR3 sequence: CASSLTGIPTDTQYF. The CDR3 DNA reads TGCGCCAGCAGCTTGACGGGGATTCCTACAGATACGCAGTATTTT.

Only one count was recorded for this clone. The chain carries TRBV9 and TRBJ2-2, with a possible D match to TRBD2 (5 bases). The germline V gene has CDR1 SGDLS and CDR2 YYNGEE. CDR3 length: 16 amino acids. V dropped 0 bases and J dropped 0 bases, with 9 bases sitting between them. This CDR3 reads CASSVGRTANTGELFF. The CDR3 DNA is TGTGCCAGCAGCGTAGGAAGGACTGCGAACACCGGGGAGCTGTTTTTT.

The chain is built from TRBV4-1 and TRBJ1-1; D is undetermined. Trimming took off 3 bases at V and 10 bases at J, with 21 bases between the two ends. Germline V gives CDR1 MGHRA, CDR2 YSYEKL. The CDR3 totals 15 residues. The CDR3 coding sequence is TGCGCCAGCAGCCAGACCCCAGCCGCGCCAGGTGGAGCTTTCTTT. Its translation: CASSQTPAAPGGAFF.

The chain links TRBV4-3 to TRBJ1-1; D possibly corresponds to TRBD1 (6 bases). The CDR3 runs 16 residues. Trimming cost V 1 base and J 0 bases, with 12 bases left between them. Germline assignment: CDR1 LGHNA and CDR2 YSLEER. The CDR3 bases are TGCGCCAGCAGCCAAGTGGATAGGGGGATGAACACTGAAGCTTTCTTT. It is translated as CASSQVDRGMNTEAFF.

This clone was seen a few times. The chain combines TRBV9 with TRBJ2-5; D uncertain. Germline values: CDR1 SGDLS, CDR2 YYNGEE. This CDR3 comprises 15 residues. V gave up 4 bases and J gave up 4 bases, with 17 bases separating them. CDR3 DNA sequence: TGTGCCAGCAGCCCTTCGGGTTGGGCTAGAGAGACCCAGTACTTC. Its translation: CASSPSGWARETQYF.

This sequence joins TRBV15 and TRBJ2-7; D gene unclear. From germline, CDR1 is LNHNV and CDR2 YYDKDF (reference sequence). The CDR3 has 14 amino acids. The V and J ends lost 1 base and 3 bases respectively, with 10 bases between them. The DNA of the CDR3 is TGTGCCACCAGCAGAGCCTTTGGCAGCTACGAGCAGTACTTC. This translates into CATSRAFGSYEQYF.

The gene calls are TRBV6-1 and TRBJ1-5; D is unresolved. CDR1 MNHNS and CDR2 SASEGT come from the germline V gene. The length of the CDR3 is 14 residues. V lost 0 bases and J lost 7, with 10 bases in between. The DNA of the CDR3 is TGTGCCAGCAGTGAAGCCCAATTGGGGCAGCCCCAGCATTTT. This codes for CASSEAQLGQPQHF.

This chain connects TRBV20-1 to TRBJ1-1, with D perhaps TRBD1 (5 bases). There are 11 residues in the CDR3. The V gene lost 1 base and the J gene lost 8 bases, with 8 bases spanning the gap. From germline, CDR1 is DFQATT and CDR2 SNEGSKA (reference sequence). Here the CDR3 reads CSARGDREAFF. The CDR3 DNA reads TGCAGTGCTAGAGGCGACAGAGAAGCTTTCTTT.

This clone was observed a handful of times. V gene TRBV30 combines with J gene TRBJ1-1; 8 bases are shared with TRBD1. This CDR3 is built from 12 residues. With V trimmed by 1 base and J by 8 bases, 3 bases remained unmatched. Per germline, CDR1 GTSNPN and CDR2 SVGIG (reference sequence). DNA of the CDR3: TGTGCCTGGAGTGACCGGGACAGGGAAGCTTTCTTT. Amino acids: CAWSDRDREAFF.

This chain links TRBV6-1 with TRBJ1-5; 9 bases are shared with TRBD1. The CDR3 is 14 amino acids. Germline CDR1 MNHNS, CDR2 SASEGT. Losses at the gene ends were 9 bases for V and 6 bases for J; bases not matched to a gene: 9. The CDR3 loop is CARLTGGEGQPQHF. The DNA for the CDR3 is TGTGCCAGGTTAACAGGGGGCGAGGGTCAGCCCCAGCATTTT.

The chain joins TRBV9 to TRBJ2-5, with TRBD2 matching over 8 bases. The CDR3 loop spans 17 amino acids. CDR1 is SGDLS, CDR2 YYNGEE, per germline. J gave up 2 bases and V 4 bases, and 13 bases lay outside the gene matches. The CDR3 DNA reads as TGTGCCAGCAGCCCCGACTGGGCGGGGGGCCCTCAAGAGACCCAGTACTTC. Protein: CASSPDWAGGPQETQYF.

The genes are TRBV19 and TRBJ2-1; weak D call: TRBD2 (6 bases). Germline V gene lookup returns CDR1 LNHDA and CDR2 SQIVND (reference sequence). The CDR3 is made up of 12 amino acids. With 5 bases removed from V and 6 bases from J, the gap between germline ends came to 8 bases. The chain's CDR3 is CASSGGFNEQFF. The CDR3 DNA is TGTGCCAGTAGTGGGGGGTTCAATGAGCAGTTCTTC.

The chain has TRBV6-5 and TRBJ1-5; no definite D call. Deletions cut 6 bases from V and 0 bases from J, with 12 bases between. The CDR3 loop spans 15 amino acids. Germline V lookup: CDR1 MNHEY, CDR2 SVGAGI. Written as DNA, the CDR3 is TGTGCCAGCAGGGTCTCAGGCGTTAGCAATCAGCCCCAGCATTTT. This gives the protein CASRVSGVSNQPQHF.

The rearrangement uses TRBV28 and TRBJ2-3; D gene uncertain. Germline assignment: CDR1 MDHEN and CDR2 SYDVKM. V lost 3 bases, J lost 2 bases, and 15 bases lay in between. The CDR3 runs 16 residues. CDR3 in amino acids: CASSFGRTVFTDTQYF. The CDR3 DNA is TGTGCCAGCAGTTTCGGCAGAACCGTTTTCACAGATACGCAGTATTTT.

The CDR3 nucleotides read TGTGCCAGGGACCCGAACAGCAATCAGCCCCAGCATTTT. It yields the protein CARDPNSNQPQHF. The chain couples TRBV30 to TRBJ1-5; D is perhaps TRBD1 (5 bases). Looked up from germline, CDR1 is GTSNPN and CDR2 is SVGIG (reference sequence). There are 13 residues in the CDR3. Trimming shortened V by 8 bases and J by 1 base, and 12 bases separated the two germline ends.

The V call is TRBV7-2, the J call TRBJ2-3; weak D call: TRBD2 (7 bases). Between the trimmed V and J ends, which lost 1 base and 5 bases, there was a span of 13 bases. Per germline, CDR1 SGHTA and CDR2 FQGNSA. There are 15 residues in the CDR3. CDR3: CASSLDRGAGDTQYF. CDR3 DNA sequence: TGTGCCAGCAGCTTAGATCGGGGGGCCGGAGATACGCAGTATTTT. The full variable domain, its missing parts supplied by reference TRBV7-2 and TRBJ2-3, is GAGVSQSPSNKVTEKGKDVELRCDPISGHTALYWYRQSLGQGLEFLIYFQGNSAPDKSGLPSDRFSAERTGGSVSTLTIQRTQQEDSAVYLCASSLDRGAGDTQYFGPGTRLTVL.

The V and J genes are TRBV5-1 and TRBJ2-2; D not resolved. Trimming cost V 2 bases and J 4 bases, with 9 bases left between them. The length of the CDR3 is 14 residues. The V gene's germline CDR1 is SGHRS and CDR2 YFSETQ. The CDR3: CASSFRPGTGELFF. The CDR3 DNA reads as TGCGCCAGCAGCTTTCGACCGGGCACCGGGGAGCTGTTTTTT.

This clone showed up just a few times. The chain carries TRBV2 and TRBJ1-6; weak D call: TRBD1 (5 bases). This CDR3 comprises 14 residues. Looked up from germline, CDR1 is SNHLY and CDR2 is FYNNEI. V was pared by 6 bases and J by 7 bases, with 13 bases between. CDR3 residues: CASSPGSGNSPLHF. The CDR3 region has the DNA TGTGCCAGCAGCCCCGGGTCAGGGAATTCACCCCTCCACTTT.

The rearrangement joins TRBV12-5 to TRBJ2-7; D unclear. Per the germline V gene, CDR1 is LGHNT and CDR2 is FRNRAP. CDR3 length: 11 residues. The germline V and J ends were trimmed by 2 bases and 6 bases, with 5 bases remaining between them. As DNA, the CDR3 is TGTGCTAGTGGTTTGAGGTCCGAGCAGTACTTC. Residues: CASGLRSEQYF.

V gene TRBV18 combines with J gene TRBJ2-7, with unresolved D. Germline V gene lookup returns CDR1 KGHSH and CDR2 LQKENI. The length of the CDR3 is 15 residues. V was cut by 3 bases and J by 7 bases, with 19 bases left in between. CDR3 DNA sequence: TGTGCCAGCTCACCGAATGGCGGTAGTCTGGGTGAGCAGTACTTC. Amino acid sequence: CASSPNGGSLGEQYF.